This TCR beta chain was captured in a study of blood T cell repertoires in COVID-19. Study as a whole: Specimens from acute and convalescent COVID-19 originated in the United States, Italy and Spain. PBMCs, B-cell-depleted T cells, or T cells were the source of the cDNA or gDNA that made up the material.

Produced via immunoSEQ multiplex PCR; TCRdb's table is partial and in-frame only. The sample shows 130,000 to 150,000 clones, approximately 85% of them seen only once. This TCR derives from an older woman with COVID-19, enrolled during active disease. The sequenced sample was peripheral blood.

CDR3 coding DNA: TGTGCCAGTCGACAGTACTATGGCTACACCTTC. Translation gives CASRQYYGYTF. V and J are TRBV6-5 and TRBJ1-2, with a tentative D call TRBD1 (5 bases). V lost 9 bases, J lost 3 bases, and 8 bases lay in between. Germline V gene sequence: CDR1 MNHEY, CDR2 SVGAGI. The CDR3 length is 11 residues.